The clone carrying this T cell receptor (beta chain) was observed many times. The antigen is not known. This sample is part of a study of T cells in Graves' hyperthyroidism and ophthalmopathy. Diagnostic assessment was based on clinical symptoms, serum thyroxine and TRAb, thyroid ultrasound and orbital computed tomography. Deletions cut 5 bases from V and 1 base from J, with 14 bases between. The germline V gene encodes CDR1 ENHRY and CDR2 SYGVKD. The CDR3 length is 15 residues. Study-level results: Peripheral blood also featured most of the thyroid clonotypes expanded above 0.001.

The CDR3 regions of TCR beta were amplified from RNA transcripts. An initial round of RT-PCR targeting the TCR CDR3 relied on the HTBI primer set. TCRdb re-called the multiplex PCR reads through MiXCR, storing one row per CDR3 protein. This table holds hundreds of thousands of distinct CDR3 sequences, approximately 42% found once. The chain carries TRBV10-3 and TRBJ1-1; D remains unclear. The TCR originated in an adult man with Graves' disease, either hyperthyroidism or ophthalmopathy (not recorded which). Sequences were obtained from peripheral blood or thyroid tissue (not recorded which). CDR3 DNA sequence: TGTGCCATCAGTAGGCATGGTGGGGAGAACACTGAAGCTTTCTTT. Protein: CAISRHGGENTEAFF.